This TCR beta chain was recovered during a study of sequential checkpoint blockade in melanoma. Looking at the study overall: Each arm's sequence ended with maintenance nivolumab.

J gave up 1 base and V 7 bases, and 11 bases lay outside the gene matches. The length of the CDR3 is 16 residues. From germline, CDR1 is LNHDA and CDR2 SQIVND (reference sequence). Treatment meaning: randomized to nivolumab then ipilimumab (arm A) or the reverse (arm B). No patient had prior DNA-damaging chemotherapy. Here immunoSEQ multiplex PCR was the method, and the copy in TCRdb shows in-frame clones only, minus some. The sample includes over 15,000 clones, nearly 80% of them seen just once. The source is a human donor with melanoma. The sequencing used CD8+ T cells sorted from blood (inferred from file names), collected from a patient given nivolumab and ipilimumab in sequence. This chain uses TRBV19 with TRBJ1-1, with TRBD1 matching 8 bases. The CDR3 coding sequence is TGTGCCAGTACCGCCTGGGGGGGACAGGCGAACACTGAAGCTTTCTTT. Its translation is CASTAWGGQANTEAFF.